The entry that follows covers one TCR beta chain sequence. Antigen unknown. A much bigger clone sits one base away, suggesting this may be a read error. Nashville, Tennessee was home to all donors, who were Caucasian adults. The data originate from a study of shared clonotypes between healthy human individuals. Study summary: Donors consisted of a couple of women and three men between 18 and 49. Study-level findings and limits: Clonotypes shared by all four sorted-subset donors had higher generation probabilities than non-shared clonotypes.

The assay was run at deep level. Only in-frame clones appear in the TCRdb table, and some are missing; sequencing was by immunoSEQ multiplex PCR. The data contain millions of clones, about 95% of them singletons. The source is a man in his late teens or twenties in good health. The sample was naive CD4+ T cells sorted from blood. Specified subset: CD45RA+ positively selected.

The DNA of the CDR3 is TGTGCCAGCAGTCCGGGGACAGGGGATAATTCACCCCTCCACTTT. Translation gives CASSPGTGDNSPLHF. The chain has TRBV6-5 and TRBJ1-6; 10 positions agree with TRBD1. J was trimmed by 5 bases and V by 5 bases; bases with no gene match: 3. Per germline, CDR1 MNHEY and CDR2 SVGAGI. The CDR3 spans 15 residues.